This entry features one TCR beta chain sequence. The antigen is unknown. The time point here: baseline, week 1 (first vaccination visit). Treatment of the sample: pre-vaccination baseline after standard-of-care therapy. Diagnosis in the donors showed new WHO grade 3 or 4 astrocytomas that were IDH1-mutant and ATRX-lost. This table comes from immunoSEQ multiplex PCR, and its TCRdb copy is limited to in-frame clones, with some not included. The sample consists of 20,000 to 25,000 clones, roughly 90% of them appearing once. This entry belongs to a study of a mutant IDH1 vaccine in newly diagnosed glioma. Study-level background: Prior therapy was radiotherapy, temozolomide, or both; most received both.

The length of the CDR3 is 12 residues. The ends were cut back, 5 bases at V and 8 bases at J, with 9 bases in the middle. Germline-derived CDR1 and CDR2 are MNHEY and SMNVEV (reference sequence). General study results and limits: Induction of immune responses by the vaccine occurred in about 95% of patients. Apparently unrelated to pseudoprogression were changes in the top peripheral T cell clonotypes.

This sequence was found in a man under 40 with glioma. The chain combines TRBV27 with TRBJ1-4; D is possibly TRBD1 (5 bases). The sample here was PBMCs, taken from a glioma patient treated with radiotherapy, temozolomide or both. Here the CDR3 reads CASSAPGEKLFF. The CDR3 nucleotides read TGTGCCAGCAGTGCGCCAGGGGAAAAACTGTTTTTT.